The 3 T cell receptor beta chains given below trace back to one sample, sequenced in a study of tumor and adjacent non-tumor tissue in lung cancer. TCRbeta libraries were built with three rounds of nested PCR, modified from ARM-PCR. TCRdb processed the multiplex PCR reads anew with MiXCR; each CDR3 protein has one entry. The profile shows fewer than 85,000 distinct CDR3 sequences, 75% to 90% of them singletons. The template was RNA from unsorted bulk tissue. Specimen: lung tumor tissue. The receptors shown here come from a woman in her 50s with non-small cell lung cancer.

About this clonotype itself: No conserved phenylalanine or tryptophan ends this CDR3, so it is likely a read error. The V and J genes are TRBV29-1 and TRBJ2-2; perhaps TRBD2 as D (5 bases). The CDR3 extends over 12 amino acids. In germline, CDR1 is SQVTM, CDR2 ANQGSEA. V was trimmed by 6 bases and J by 7 bases, leaving 12 bases between them. The CDR3 nucleotides read TGCAGCGTAGGACTCTTCAGCGGGGAGCTGTTTATT. Translating it yields CSVGLFSGELFI.

This sequence joins TRBV6-1 and TRBJ1-2; D is uncertain. This CDR3 is 14 amino acids long. CDR1 MNHNS and CDR2 SASEGT come from the germline V gene. V was cut by 7 bases and J by 5 bases, with 17 bases left in between. The CDR3 DNA follows: TGTGCCAGCAACATAAGATCACAACTTTATGGCTACACCTTC. Encoded protein: CASNIRSQLYGYTF.

About this clonotype itself: A junction end diverges from the germline sequence, so it may reflect a read error. The chain links TRBV20-1 to TRBJ1-5; a weak D match, TRBD1 (6 bases). Germline CDR1 and CDR2: DFQATT and SNEGSKA (reference sequence). CDR3 length: 14 amino acids. CDR3 bases: TGCAATGCTAGAACCCCGACGGACAGTCAGCCCCAGCATTTT. Protein product: CNARTPTDSQPQHF.